This T cell receptor beta chain was captured in a study of neurological immune-mediated disorders (dated by TCRdb to between 2017 and 2020). Turning to the overall study: Peripheral blood TCR-beta repertoires from patients with HTLV-I-associated myelopathy (HAM/TSP), patients with multiple sclerosis, and healthy controls were compared in the study using UMI-based sequencing. The roughly 100 TCR-beta libraries included longitudinal samples, technical triplicates and paired sorted CD4+ and CD8+ T-cell subsets alongside PBMC samples. The cohort was made up of 68 subjects, consisting of 14 HAM/TSP patients, approximately 35 multiple sclerosis patients and approximately 20 healthy controls.

The CDR3 numbers 14 residues from cysteine through phenylalanine. The CDR3 DNA has 42 bases and is translated from base 1. CDR1 and CDR2 are drawn from the germline V gene: SGHRS, YFSETQ. V is pruned by 3 bases and J by 3 bases, leaving 5 bases of the junction without a gene match. To synthesize cDNA, template-switch 5'RACE was performed with a primer carrying a 10-nucleotide random unique molecular identifier so that each TCR transcript was tagged. Over 190 million TCR-beta sequences, covering 15-18 subjects, were produced in each sequencing run. The RNeasy kit was used for extraction of total RNA. TCR-beta VDJ regions were amplified with primers for the TCR constant region and the 5'RACE anchor, using the KAPA Real-time Library Amplification kit. Sample indexes and Illumina adaptors were added in a first PCR, after which library yield was increased in a second PCR. After Ampure bead purification, the roughly 650 bp TCR product was size-selected on a 2% E-gel SizeSelection system. Before pooling, library quality was checked on a Bioanalyzer, concentration was measured with Qubit, and libraries were quantified with the Kapa Library Quantification kit. An Illumina HiSeq 2500 sequenced the libraries paired-end 2 x 150 bp. To increase sequence diversity, roughly 24-31% phiX was spiked into each library pool. In the authors' own workflow: Quality-filtered reads were processed with the UMI-based MiGEC pipeline, which removed over 75% of raw TCR sequences during error correction. IMGT germline references were used for alignment of VDJ genes, and clonotypes were defined by a unique CDR3 amino acid sequence together with V-J genes. Clonal expansion, Shannon diversity, and CDR3 relatedness (CalcPairwiseDistances, ClusterSamples) were evaluated with VDJtools, and phylogenetic trees were built with CLCbio workbench. Using coefficient-of-variation modelling across technical triplicates, the study counted a clone as expanded if it had at least 8 unique UMIs. In TCRdb, the public reads were trimmed at Q25 with fastp and aligned with MiXCR, with productive beta chains retained. Records with the same CDR3 protein are collapsed into one entry carrying the most frequent genes and DNA. TCRdb assigned the V and J calls; the authors' analysis was not used. The sample has 40,000 to 50,000 distinct CDR3 sequences on record, 9% to 12% of them singletons. Of the sample, 21% falls within the top ten clones.

For unsorted PBMC libraries, 2 million PBMCs were used after storage in RNAlater at -80 degrees C until RNA extraction. Peripheral blood underwent Ficoll-Hypaque density gradient centrifugation to isolate PBMCs, which were then cryopreserved in liquid nitrogen. Broader findings and caveats from the paper: Across subjects, expanded clones never shared an identical CDR3 amino acid sequence, which suggests that the TCR-beta repertoires in every group were private. TCR clonal expansion was highest in HAM/TSP patients and lowest in MS patients, with MS patients falling below even healthy controls.

This clonotype has ten or more counts. What this receptor recognizes is not known. Base qualities were left out, and no much larger clone turns up one base away. Sequenced sample: PBMCs. This TCR came from a woman between 35 and 50 years old with HTLV-1-associated myelopathy (HAM/TSP). The chain was built from TRBV5-1 and TRBJ2-5; 7 central bases correspond to TRBD1. The CDR3: CASSSRDRKETQYF. The bases read TGCGCCAGCAGCTCCCGGGACAGAAAAGAGACCCAGTACTTC.